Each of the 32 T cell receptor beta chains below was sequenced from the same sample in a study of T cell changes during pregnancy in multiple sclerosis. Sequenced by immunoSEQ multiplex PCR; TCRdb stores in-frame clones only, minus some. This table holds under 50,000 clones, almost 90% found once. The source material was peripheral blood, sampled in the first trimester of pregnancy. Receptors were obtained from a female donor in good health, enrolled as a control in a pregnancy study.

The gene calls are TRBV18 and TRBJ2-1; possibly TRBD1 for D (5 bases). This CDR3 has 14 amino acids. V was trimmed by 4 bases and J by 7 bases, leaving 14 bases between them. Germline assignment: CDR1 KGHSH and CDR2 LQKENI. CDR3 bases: TGTGCCAGCTCACGGGATCCTCAGGGAAATGAGCAGTTCTTC. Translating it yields CASSRDPQGNEQFF.

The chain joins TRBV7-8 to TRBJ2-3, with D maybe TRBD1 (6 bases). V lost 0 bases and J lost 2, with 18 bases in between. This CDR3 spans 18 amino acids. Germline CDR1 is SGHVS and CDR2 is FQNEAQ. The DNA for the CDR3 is TGTGCCAGCAGCTTAGCAGTGCACAGGGCTCATATCACAGATACGCAGTATTTT. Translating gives CASSLAVHRAHITDTQYF. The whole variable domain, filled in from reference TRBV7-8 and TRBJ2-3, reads GAGVSQSPRYKVAKRGQDVALRCDPISGHVSLFWYQQALGQGPEFLTYFQNEAQLDKSGLPSDRFFAERPEGSVSTLKIQRTQQEDSAVYLCASSLAVHRAHITDTQYFGPGTRLTVL.

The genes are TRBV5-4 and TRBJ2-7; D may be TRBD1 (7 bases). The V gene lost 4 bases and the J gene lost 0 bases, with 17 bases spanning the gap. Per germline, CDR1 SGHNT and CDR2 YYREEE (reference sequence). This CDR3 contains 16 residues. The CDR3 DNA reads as TGTGCCAGCAGCCAAGAGGAGGGGGCCACCTCCTACGAGCAGTACTTC. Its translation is CASSQEEGATSYEQYF.

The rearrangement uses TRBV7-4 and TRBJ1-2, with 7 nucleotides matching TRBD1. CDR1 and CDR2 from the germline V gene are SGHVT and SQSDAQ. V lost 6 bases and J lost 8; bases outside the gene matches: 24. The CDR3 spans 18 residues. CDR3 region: CASREGGARNWRMEGYTF. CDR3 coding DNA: TGTGCCAGCAGGGAAGGGGGCGCGCGTAACTGGAGGATGGAAGGCTACACCTTC.

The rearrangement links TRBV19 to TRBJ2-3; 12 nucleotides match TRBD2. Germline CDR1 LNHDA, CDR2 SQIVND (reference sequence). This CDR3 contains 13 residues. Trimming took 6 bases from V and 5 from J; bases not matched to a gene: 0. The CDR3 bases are TGTGCCAGTAGGGGACTAGCGGGAGATACGCAGTATTTT. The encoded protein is CASRGLAGDTQYF.

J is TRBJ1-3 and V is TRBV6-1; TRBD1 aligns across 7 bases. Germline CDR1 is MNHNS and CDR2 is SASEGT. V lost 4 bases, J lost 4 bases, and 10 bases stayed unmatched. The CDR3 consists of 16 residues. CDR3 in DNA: TGTGCCAGCAGTGTCCGAATGACAGGGTGGGGAAACACCATATATTTT. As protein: CASSVRMTGWGNTIYF.

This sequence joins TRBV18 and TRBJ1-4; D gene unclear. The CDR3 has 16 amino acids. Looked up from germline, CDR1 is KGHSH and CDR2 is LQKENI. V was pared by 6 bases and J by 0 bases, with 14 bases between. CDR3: CASSLFDGATNEKLFF. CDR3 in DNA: TGTGCCAGCTCGTTATTCGACGGGGCAACTAATGAAAAACTGTTTTTT.

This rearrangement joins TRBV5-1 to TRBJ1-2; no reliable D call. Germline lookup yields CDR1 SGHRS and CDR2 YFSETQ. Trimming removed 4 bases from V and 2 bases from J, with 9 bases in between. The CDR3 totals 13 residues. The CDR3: CASSAGSNYGYTF. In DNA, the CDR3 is TGCGCCAGCAGCGCGGGGTCCAACTATGGCTACACCTTC. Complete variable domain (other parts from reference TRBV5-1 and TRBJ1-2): KAGVTQTPRYLIKTRGQQVTLSCSPISGHRSVSWYQQTPGQGLQFLFEYFSETQRNKGNFPGRFSGRQFSNSRSEMNVSTLELGDSALYLCASSAGSNYGYTFGSGTRLTVV.

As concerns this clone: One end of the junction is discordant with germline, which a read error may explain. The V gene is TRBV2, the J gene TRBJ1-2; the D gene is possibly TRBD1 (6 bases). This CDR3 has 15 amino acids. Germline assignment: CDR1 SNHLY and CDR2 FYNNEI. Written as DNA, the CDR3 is TGTGCCAGCATTGAATCCACTCGAAGGGGGTTCGGCTACACCTTC. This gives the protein CASIESTRRGFGYTF.

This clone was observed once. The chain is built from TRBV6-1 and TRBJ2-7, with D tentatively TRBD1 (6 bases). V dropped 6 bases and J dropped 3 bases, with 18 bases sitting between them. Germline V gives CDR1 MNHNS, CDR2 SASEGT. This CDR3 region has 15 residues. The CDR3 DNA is TGTGCCAGCAGCTACCTCCGGGACACAAGCTACGAGCAGTACTTC. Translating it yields CASSYLRDTSYEQYF.

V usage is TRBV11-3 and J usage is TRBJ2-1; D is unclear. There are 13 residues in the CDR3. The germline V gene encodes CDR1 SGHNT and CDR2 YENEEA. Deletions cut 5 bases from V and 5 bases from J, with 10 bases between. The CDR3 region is CASSLKKNNEQFF. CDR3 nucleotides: TGTGCCAGCAGCCTAAAGAAGAACAATGAGCAGTTCTTC.

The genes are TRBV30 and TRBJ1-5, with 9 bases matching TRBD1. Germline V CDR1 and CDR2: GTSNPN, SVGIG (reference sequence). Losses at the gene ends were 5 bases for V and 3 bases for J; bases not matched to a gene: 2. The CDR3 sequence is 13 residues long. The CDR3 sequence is CAWDRGVNQPQHF. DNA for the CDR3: TGTGCCTGGGACAGGGGGGTCAATCAGCCCCAGCATTTT.

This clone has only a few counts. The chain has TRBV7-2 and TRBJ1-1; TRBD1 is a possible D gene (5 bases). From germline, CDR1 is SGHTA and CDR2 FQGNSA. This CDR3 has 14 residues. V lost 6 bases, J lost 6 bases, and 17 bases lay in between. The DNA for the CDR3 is TGTGCCAGCAGGTCGGCGGGGGAGGTCTCTGAAGCTTTCTTT. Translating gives CASRSAGEVSEAFF.

CDR3 loop: CASSLAAGGGQDTQYF. CDR3 nucleotides: TGTGCCAGCAGCTTGGCCGCGGGAGGTGGACAAGATACGCAGTATTTT. The J gene is TRBJ2-3, the V gene TRBV5-4; 8 bases fit TRBD2. The germline gives CDR1 SGHNT, CDR2 YYREEE (reference sequence). The ends lost 0 bases at V and 5 bases at J; junction bases unmatched: 8. The CDR3 spans 16 residues.

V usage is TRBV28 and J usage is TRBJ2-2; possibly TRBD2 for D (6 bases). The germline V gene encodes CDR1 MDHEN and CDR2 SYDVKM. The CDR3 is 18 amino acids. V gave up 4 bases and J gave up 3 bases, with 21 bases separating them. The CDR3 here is CASSSPRVGSGYTGELFF. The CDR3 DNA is TGTGCCAGCAGTTCCCCTAGGGTGGGGAGCGGGTACACCGGGGAGCTGTTTTTT.

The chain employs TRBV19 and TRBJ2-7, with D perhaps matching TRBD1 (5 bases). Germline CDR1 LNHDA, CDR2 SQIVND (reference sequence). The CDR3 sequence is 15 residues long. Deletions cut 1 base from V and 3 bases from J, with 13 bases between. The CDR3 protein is CASSIVFDSNYEQYF. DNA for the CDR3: TGTGCCAGTAGTATAGTCTTTGACAGTAACTACGAGCAGTACTTC.

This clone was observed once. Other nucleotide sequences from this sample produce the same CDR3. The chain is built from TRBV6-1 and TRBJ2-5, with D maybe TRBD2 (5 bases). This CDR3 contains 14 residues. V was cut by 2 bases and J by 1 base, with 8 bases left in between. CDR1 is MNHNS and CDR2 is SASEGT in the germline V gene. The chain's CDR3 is CASSERRPQETQYF. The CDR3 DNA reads TGTGCCAGCAGTGAAAGGAGGCCCCAAGAGACCCAGTACTTC.

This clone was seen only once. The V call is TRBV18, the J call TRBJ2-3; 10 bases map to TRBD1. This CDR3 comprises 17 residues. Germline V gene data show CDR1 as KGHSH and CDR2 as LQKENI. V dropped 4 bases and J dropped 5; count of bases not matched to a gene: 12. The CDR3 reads CASSHWDRGFGRDTQYF. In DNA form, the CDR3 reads TGTGCCAGCTCACACTGGGACAGGGGTTTCGGGAGAGATACGCAGTATTTT.

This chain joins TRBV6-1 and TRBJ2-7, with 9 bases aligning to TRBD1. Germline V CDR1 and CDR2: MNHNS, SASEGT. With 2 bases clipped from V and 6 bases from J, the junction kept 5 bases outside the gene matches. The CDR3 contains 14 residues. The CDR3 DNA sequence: TGTGCCAGCAGTGAACCGGGACAGGGCTTCGAGCAGTACTTC. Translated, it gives CASSEPGQGFEQYF.

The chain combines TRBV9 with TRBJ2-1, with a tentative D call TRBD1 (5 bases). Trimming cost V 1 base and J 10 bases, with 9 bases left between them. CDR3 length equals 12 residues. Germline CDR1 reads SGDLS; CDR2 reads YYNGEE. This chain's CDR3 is CASSVSGWEQFF. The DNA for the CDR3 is TGTGCCAGCAGCGTATCAGGGTGGGAGCAGTTCTTC.

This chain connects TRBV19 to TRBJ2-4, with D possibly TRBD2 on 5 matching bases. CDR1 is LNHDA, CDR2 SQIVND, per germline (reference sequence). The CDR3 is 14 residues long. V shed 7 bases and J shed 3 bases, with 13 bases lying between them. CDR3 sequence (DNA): TGTGCCAGTACCCCCGGGGTAGGCAAAAACATTCAGTACTTC. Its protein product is CASTPGVGKNIQYF.

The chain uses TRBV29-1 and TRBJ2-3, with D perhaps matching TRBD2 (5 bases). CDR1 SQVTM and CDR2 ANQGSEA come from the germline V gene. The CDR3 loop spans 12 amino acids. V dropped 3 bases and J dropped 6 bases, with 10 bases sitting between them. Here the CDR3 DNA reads TGCAGCGTTGAGAGGGTAGGCGATACGCAGTATTTT. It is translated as CSVERVGDTQYF.

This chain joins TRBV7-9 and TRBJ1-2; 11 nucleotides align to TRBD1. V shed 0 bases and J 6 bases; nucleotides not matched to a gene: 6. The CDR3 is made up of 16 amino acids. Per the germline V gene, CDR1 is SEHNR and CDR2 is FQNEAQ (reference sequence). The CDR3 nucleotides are TGTGCCAGCAGCTTAGCCCCGGGACAGGGGGAAGATGGCTACACCTTC. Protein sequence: CASSLAPGQGEDGYTF.

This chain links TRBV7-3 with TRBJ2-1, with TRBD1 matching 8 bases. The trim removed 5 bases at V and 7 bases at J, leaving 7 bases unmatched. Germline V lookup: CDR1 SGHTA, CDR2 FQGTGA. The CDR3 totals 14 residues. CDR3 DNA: TGTGCCAGCAGCCCTCGGACAGGGCGAAATGAGCAGTTCTTC. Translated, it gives CASSPRTGRNEQFF.

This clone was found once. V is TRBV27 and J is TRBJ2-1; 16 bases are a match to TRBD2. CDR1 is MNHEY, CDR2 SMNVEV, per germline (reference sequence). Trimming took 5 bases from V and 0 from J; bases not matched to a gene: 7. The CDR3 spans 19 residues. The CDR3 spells CASSPTGLAGGSSYNEQFF. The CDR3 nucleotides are TGTGCCAGCAGTCCGACGGGACTAGCGGGGGGGAGCTCCTACAATGAGCAGTTCTTC.

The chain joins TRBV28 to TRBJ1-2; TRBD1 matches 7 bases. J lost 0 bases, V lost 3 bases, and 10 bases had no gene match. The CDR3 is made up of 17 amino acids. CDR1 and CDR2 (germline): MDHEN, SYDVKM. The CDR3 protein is CASSFYLGGRANYGYTF. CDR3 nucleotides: TGTGCCAGCAGTTTCTATCTAGGGGGCAGGGCTAACTATGGCTACACCTTC.

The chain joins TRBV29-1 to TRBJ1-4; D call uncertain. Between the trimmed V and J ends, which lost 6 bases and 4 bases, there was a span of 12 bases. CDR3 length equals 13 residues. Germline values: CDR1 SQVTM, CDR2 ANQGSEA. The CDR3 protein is CSVADGLNEKLFF. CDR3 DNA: TGCAGCGTCGCAGACGGACTTAATGAAAAACTGTTTTTT.

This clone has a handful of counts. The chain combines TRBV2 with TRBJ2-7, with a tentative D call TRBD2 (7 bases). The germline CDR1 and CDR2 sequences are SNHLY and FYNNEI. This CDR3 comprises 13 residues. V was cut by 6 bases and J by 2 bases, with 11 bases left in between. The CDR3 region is CASRQGRAYEQYF. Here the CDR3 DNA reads TGTGCCAGCAGGCAGGGGAGGGCCTACGAGCAGTACTTC.

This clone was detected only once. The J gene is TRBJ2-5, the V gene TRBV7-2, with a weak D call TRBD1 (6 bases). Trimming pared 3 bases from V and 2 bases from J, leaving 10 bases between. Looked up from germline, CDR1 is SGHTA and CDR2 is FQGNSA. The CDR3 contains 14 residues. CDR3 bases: TGTGCCAGCAGCTTTTATGGGACACAAGAGACCCAGTACTTC. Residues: CASSFYGTQETQYF.

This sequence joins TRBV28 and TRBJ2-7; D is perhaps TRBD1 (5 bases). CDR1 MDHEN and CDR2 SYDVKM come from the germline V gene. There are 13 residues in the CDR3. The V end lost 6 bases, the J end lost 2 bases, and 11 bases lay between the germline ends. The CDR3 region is CASRGPFPYEQYF. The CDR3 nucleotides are TGTGCCAGCAGGGGGCCATTCCCCTACGAGCAGTACTTC.

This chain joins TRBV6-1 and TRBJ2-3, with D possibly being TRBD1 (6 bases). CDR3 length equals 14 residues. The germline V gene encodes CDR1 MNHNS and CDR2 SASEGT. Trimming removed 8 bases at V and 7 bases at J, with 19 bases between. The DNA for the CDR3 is TGTGCCAGCCAACCGGGACAAACCTTTAATACGCAGTATTTT. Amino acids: CASQPGQTFNTQYF.

The DNA of the CDR3 is TGTGCCAGCAGCTTAGCCGGTAGCTCCTACAATGAGCAGTTCTTC. Translating gives CASSLAGSSYNEQFF. The genes are TRBV7-2 and TRBJ2-1; D unclear. CDR1 and CDR2 from the germline V gene are SGHTA and FQGNSA. This CDR3 is built from 15 residues. The V and J ends lost 0 bases and 0 bases respectively, with 6 bases between them.